This record concerns one TCR beta chain sequence. Its matching antigen is unknown. Single viable CD3+CD4+CD8-CD45RO+ cells were sorted as the memory CD4+ T cells. Sequenced by immunoSEQ multiplex PCR; TCRdb stores in-frame clones only, minus some. The table includes 25,000 to 40,000 clones, about three quarters detected once. This entry comes from a study of memory CD4+ T cells and cytomegalovirus serostatus. Study information: Donors were healthy Belgian adults, 9 or 10 CMV seropositive and around 24 seronegative. Study-wide results and caveats: Of 150 to 200 reported CMV TCRbeta sequences, under 70 were found in memory CD4+ repertoires.

The V gene end was trimmed by 6 bases and the J gene end by 1 base; junction bases not matched to a gene: 6. The germline V gene has CDR1 KGHSH and CDR2 LQKENI. This CDR3 has 15 amino acids. The receptor was derived from an adult in good health and CMV-seronegative. Some clones in this sample may be carry-over from other donors' samples. The sample comprised memory CD4+ T cells from blood. The rearrangement links TRBV18 to TRBJ1-2; 9 bases line up with TRBD1. CDR3 amino acids: CASSPGQGINYGYTF. The CDR3 DNA follows: TGTGCCAGCTCTCCCGGACAGGGGATTAACTATGGCTACACCTTC.